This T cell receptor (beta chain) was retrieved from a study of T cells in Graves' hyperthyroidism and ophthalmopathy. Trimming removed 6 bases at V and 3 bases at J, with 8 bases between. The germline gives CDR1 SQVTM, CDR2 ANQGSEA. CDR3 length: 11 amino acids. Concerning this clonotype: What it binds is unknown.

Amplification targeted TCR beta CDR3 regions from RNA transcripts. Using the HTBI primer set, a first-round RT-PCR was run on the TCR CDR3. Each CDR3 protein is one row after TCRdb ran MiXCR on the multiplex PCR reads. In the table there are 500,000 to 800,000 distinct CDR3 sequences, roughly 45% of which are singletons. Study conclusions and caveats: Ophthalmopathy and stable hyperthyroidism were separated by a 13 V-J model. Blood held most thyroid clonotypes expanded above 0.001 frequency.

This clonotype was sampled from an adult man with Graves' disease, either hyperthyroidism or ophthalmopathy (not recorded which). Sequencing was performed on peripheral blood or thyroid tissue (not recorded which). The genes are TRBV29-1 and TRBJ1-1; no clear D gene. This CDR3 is CSVGSYTEAFF. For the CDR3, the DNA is TGCAGCGTGGGGAGCTACACTGAAGCTTTCTTT.